The 10 T cell receptor beta chains reported below all come from one sample, sequenced in a study of blood T cell repertoires in COVID-19. The protocol was immunoSEQ multiplex PCR, while the TCRdb copy is restricted to in-frame clones and leaves out a portion. The sample has roughly 97,000 clones; around 90% are singletons. Sequencing input: peripheral blood. Every receptor here comes from a human donor in a cohort sampled during active COVID-19.

This clone has just one count. This chain uses TRBV29-1 with TRBJ1-4, with a tentative D call TRBD1 (6 bases). CDR1 and CDR2 from the germline V gene are SQVTM and ANQGSEA. The CDR3 extends over 16 amino acids. V lost 6 bases to trimming and J lost 2 bases, with 19 bases between them. CDR3 protein: CSVALLRTETNEKLFF. In DNA, the CDR3 is TGCAGCGTCGCTCTTCTCAGGACAGAGACTAATGAAAAACTGTTTTTT.

This clone has a single count. The J gene is TRBJ1-2, the V gene TRBV3-1 (or the pseudogene TRBV3-2), with no clear D. V gave up 1 base and J gave up 2 bases, with 14 bases separating them. CDR3 size: 16 residues. The germline V gene encodes CDR1 LGHDT and CDR2 YNNKEL (reference sequence). The CDR3 bases are TGTGCCAGCAGCCAAGTCCTAAGATCGGGGAACTATGGCTACACCTTC. It encodes CASSQVLRSGNYGYTF.

J is TRBJ2-3 and V is TRBV9; D is undetermined. This CDR3 contains 15 residues. From germline, CDR1 is SGDLS and CDR2 YYNGEE. V gave up 0 bases and J gave up 5 bases, with 13 bases separating them. The CDR3 is CASSVGHSGEDTQYF. The CDR3 region has the DNA TGTGCCAGCAGCGTAGGGCACAGTGGCGAAGATACGCAGTATTTT. The full variable domain, its missing parts supplied by reference TRBV9 and TRBJ2-3, is DSGVTQTPKHLITATGQRVTLRCSPRSGDLSVYWYQQSLDQGLQFLIQYYNGEERAKGNILERFSAQQFPDLHSELNLSSLELGDSALYFCASSVGHSGEDTQYFGPGTRLTVL.

The table lists this clone with a count of one. V is TRBV9 and J is TRBJ2-3, with D possibly TRBD1 on 6 matching bases. The ends were cut back, 4 bases at V and 9 bases at J, with 18 bases in the middle. Looked up from germline, CDR1 is SGDLS and CDR2 is YYNGEE. The CDR3 covers 14 residues. CDR3 sequence (DNA): TGTGCCAGCAGCCCCCCCGGGGACACACCAACGCAGTATTTT. Its translation: CASSPPGDTPTQYF. The complete variable domain, with remaining parts taken from reference TRBV9 and TRBJ2-3, reads DSGVTQTPKHLITATGQRVTLRCSPRSGDLSVYWYQQSLDQGLQFLIQYYNGEERAKGNILERFSAQQFPDLHSELNLSSLELGDSALYFCASSPPGDTPTQYFGPGTRLTVL.

This chain joins TRBV28 and TRBJ2-2, with D possibly being TRBD2 (6 bases). The CDR3 extends over 18 amino acids. Germline CDR1 reads MDHEN; CDR2 reads SYDVKM. Between the trimmed V and J ends, which lost 2 bases and 3 bases, there was a span of 19 bases. CDR3 in DNA: TGTGCCAGCAGTTTAGGATCCCGGCGGGGACGATACACCGGGGAGCTGTTTTTT. Amino acids: CASSLGSRRGRYTGELFF.

The chain joins TRBV27 to TRBJ2-7, with D possibly TRBD2 on 6 matching bases. Germline lookup yields CDR1 MNHEY and CDR2 SMNVEV (reference sequence). V dropped 8 bases and J dropped 3 bases, with 14 bases sitting between them. This CDR3 spans 13 amino acids. The chain's CDR3 is CASWNSGNYEQYF. DNA of the CDR3: TGTGCCAGCTGGAATAGCGGTAACTACGAGCAGTACTTC.

The chain is built from TRBV19 and TRBJ2-5, with a tentative D call TRBD1 (5 bases). Germline V gene lookup returns CDR1 LNHDA and CDR2 SQIVND (reference sequence). The V end was cut by 6 bases, the J end by 1 base, with 15 bases between. CDR3 length: 15 amino acids. CDR3 nucleotide sequence: TGTGCCAGTAGCCCAGTTGGGGCAGCCCAAGAGACCCAGTACTTC. Translated: CASSPVGAAQETQYF.

The rearrangement links TRBV21-1 to TRBJ1-6; TRBD1, the D gene given by the table, was not confirmed from the DNA. TRBV21-1 is a recognized pseudogene. CDR3 length equals 15 residues. The CDR3: CASRTGTGPLAPLHF. The CDR3 nucleotides are TGTGCCAGCAGGACCGGGACAGGGCCTTTAGCACCCCTCCACTTT.

Here the CDR3 reads CATSRDLASGSIAYNEQFF. Written as DNA, the CDR3 is TGTGCCACCAGCAGAGATCTGGCTAGCGGGAGTATCGCCTACAATGAGCAGTTCTTC. The chain combines TRBV15 with TRBJ2-1; TRBD2 agrees at 10 bases. Losses at the gene ends were 0 bases for V and 2 bases for J; bases not matched to a gene: 10. From germline, CDR1 is LNHNV and CDR2 YYDKDF (reference sequence). This CDR3 has 19 amino acids. The full variable domain, in which reference TRBV15 and TRBJ2-1 provide the parts outside the CDR3, is DAMVIQNPRYQVTQFGKPVTLSCSQTLNHNVMYWYQQKSSQAPKLLFHYYDKDFNNEADTPDNFQSRRPNTSFCFLDIRSPGLGDTAMYLCATSRDLASGSIAYNEQFFGPGTRLTVL.

The chain employs TRBV10-2 and TRBJ1-5; 10 nucleotides align to TRBD1. The CDR3 is 17 residues long. Germline trimming cut 5 bases from V and 7 bases from J; bases unmatched to any gene: 14. CDR1 WSHSY and CDR2 SAAADI come from the germline V gene. CDR3 nucleotide sequence: TGCGCCAGCAGTCCCCTCCTTGGACAGGGGGGAAAACAGCCCCAGCATTTT. Translation gives CASSPLLGQGGKQPQHF.